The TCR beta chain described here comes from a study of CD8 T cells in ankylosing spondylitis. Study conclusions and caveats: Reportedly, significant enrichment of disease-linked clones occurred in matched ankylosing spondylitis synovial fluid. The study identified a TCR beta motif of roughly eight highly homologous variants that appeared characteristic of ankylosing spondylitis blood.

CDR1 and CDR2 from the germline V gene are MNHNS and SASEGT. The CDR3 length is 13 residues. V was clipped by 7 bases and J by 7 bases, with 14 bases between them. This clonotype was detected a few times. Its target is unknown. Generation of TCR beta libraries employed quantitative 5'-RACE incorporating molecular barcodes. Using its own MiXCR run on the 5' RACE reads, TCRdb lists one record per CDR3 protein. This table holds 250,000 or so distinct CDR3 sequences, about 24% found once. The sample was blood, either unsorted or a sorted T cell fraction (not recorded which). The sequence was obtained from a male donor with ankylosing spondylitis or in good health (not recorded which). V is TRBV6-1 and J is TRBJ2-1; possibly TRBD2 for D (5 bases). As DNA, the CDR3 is TGTGCCAGCAAGGGTAGGGAGAGGAATGAGCAGTTCTTC. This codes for CASKGRERNEQFF.